The 23 T cell receptor beta chains below all came from one sample that was sequenced in a study of blood T cell repertoires in COVID-19. Profiled with immunoSEQ multiplex PCR; TCRdb holds only in-frame clones, not every one. This table has 100,000 to 150,000 clones, roughly 69% appearing once. The specimen sequenced was peripheral blood. Receptors originate from an older woman with acute or convalescent COVID-19.

CDR3 in amino acids: CATKTSGGANEQFF. CDR3 sequence (DNA): TGTGCCACAAAGACTAGCGGGGGGGCCAATGAGCAGTTCTTC. The chain employs TRBV10-3 and TRBJ2-1; 14 bases align to TRBD2. Germline V gene sequence: CDR1 ENHRY, CDR2 SYGVKD. The CDR3 runs to 14 residues. V trimming: 10 bases; J trimming: 6 bases; junction bases outside the gene matches: 5.

This clone has a single count. The rearrangement uses TRBV5-1 and TRBJ2-5, with D unclear. Trimming shortened V by 1 base and J by 1 base, and 5 bases separated the two germline ends. Germline V gene sequence: CDR1 SGHRS, CDR2 YFSETQ. The CDR3 has 13 residues. The CDR3 spells CASSLFSQETQYF. The DNA for the CDR3 is TGCGCCAGCAGCTTGTTTAGCCAAGAGACCCAGTACTTC.

The chain uses TRBV5-1 and TRBJ1-1; possibly TRBD1 for D (6 bases). Germline loops: CDR1 SGHRS, CDR2 YFSETQ. CDR3 length equals 13 residues. The ends were cut back, 3 bases at V and 3 bases at J, with 9 bases in the middle. This CDR3 is CASSSQGHTEAFF. CDR3 bases: TGCGCCAGCAGCTCCCAGGGGCACACTGAAGCTTTCTTT.

The chain combines TRBV7-9 with TRBJ1-5, with 9 nucleotides matching TRBD1. Trimming cost V 4 bases and J 13 bases; bases outside gene matches: 8. Germline CDR1 and CDR2: SEHNR and FQNEAQ (reference sequence). This CDR3 contains 13 residues. The CDR3 region has the DNA TGTGCCAGCAGCTCAGCTACGGGACAGGGACAGCATTTT. Translation: CASSSATGQGQHF.

The genes are TRBV28 and TRBJ2-7; 10 nucleotides line up with TRBD1. After removal of 1 base from V and 7 bases from J, the junction contained 10 bases not matched to a gene. The CDR3 runs 16 residues. Per germline, CDR1 MDHEN and CDR2 SYDVKM. The CDR3 coding sequence is TGTGCCAGCAGTTTATCTAGGGACAGGGGCAGGTGGGAGCAGTACTTC. Translation gives CASSLSRDRGRWEQYF. Together with reference TRBV28 and TRBJ2-7, the CDR3 gives the full variable domain: DVKVTQSSRYLVKRTGEKVFLECVQDMDHENMFWYRQDPGLGLRLIYFSYDVKMKEKGDIPEGYSVSREKKERFSLILESASTNQTSMYLCASSLSRDRGRWEQYFGPGTRLTVT.

This chain links TRBV9 with TRBJ1-2, with unresolved D. The CDR3 runs to 13 residues. Germline V gene data show CDR1 as SGDLS and CDR2 as YYNGEE. The V end lost 4 bases, the J end lost 8 bases, and 15 bases lay between the germline ends. CDR3 in DNA: TGTGCCAGCAGCCCGCAAACCGCGGAGGGCTACACCTTC. Protein product: CASSPQTAEGYTF.

This clone was observed a handful of times. The genes are TRBV6-2 or TRBV6-3 and TRBJ1-2, with D possibly being TRBD1 (5 bases). Deletions cut 1 base from V and 7 bases from J, with 16 bases between. The CDR3 totals 15 residues. From germline, CDR1 is MNHEY and CDR2 SVGEGT. The CDR3 loop reads CASSYLTAGVGGYTF. CDR3 in DNA: TGTGCCAGCAGTTACTTGACAGCGGGAGTAGGTGGCTACACCTTC.

The table lists this clone with a few counts. J is TRBJ1-5 and V is TRBV28, with 7 bases identical to TRBD1. V shed 9 bases, J shed 7 bases, and the junction held 6 bases outside the gene matches. This CDR3 spans 12 amino acids. Germline assignment: CDR1 MDHEN and CDR2 SYDVKM. The CDR3 DNA is TGTGCCAGTTTGACAGGGACCCAGCCCCAGCATTTT. Amino acids: CASLTGTQPQHF.

This sequence joins TRBV15 and TRBJ1-1; D call uncertain. Trimming removed 2 bases at V and 2 bases at J, with 6 bases between. From germline, CDR1 is LNHNV and CDR2 YYDKDF (reference sequence). CDR3 length: 13 residues. The CDR3 region is CATSRTENTEAFF. As DNA, the CDR3 is TGTGCCACCAGCAGAACAGAAAACACTGAAGCTTTCTTT. The full variable domain, in which reference TRBV15 and TRBJ1-1 provide the parts outside the CDR3, is DAMVIQNPRYQVTQFGKPVTLSCSQTLNHNVMYWYQQKSSQAPKLLFHYYDKDFNNEADTPDNFQSRRPNTSFCFLDIRSPGLGDTAMYLCATSRTENTEAFFGQGTRLTVV.

The chain is built from TRBV7-2 and TRBJ1-6, with no clear D. Between the trimmed V and J ends, which lost 5 bases and 4 bases, there was a span of 18 bases. Germline CDR1 reads SGHTA; CDR2 reads FQGNSA. This CDR3 is 17 amino acids long. CDR3 coding DNA: TGTGCCAGCAGCACACCACCGGGAGCAAGTTATAATTCACCCCTCCACTTT. Its translation: CASSTPPGASYNSPLHF.

This chain connects TRBV14 to TRBJ2-5; 11 bases agree with TRBD2. Germline CDR1 and CDR2: SGHDN and FVKESK. V lost 6 bases and J lost 3; bases outside the gene matches: 3. The CDR3 is 14 residues long. This chain's CDR3 is CASSLTSGKETQYF. CDR3 nucleotides: TGTGCCAGCAGTCTGACTAGCGGGAAAGAGACCCAGTACTTC.

The V and J genes are TRBV11-2 and TRBJ2-5; 11 bases line up with TRBD1. The CDR3 extends over 16 amino acids. Trimming removed 3 bases from V and 4 bases from J; junction bases left unmatched: 7. In germline, CDR1 is SGHAT, CDR2 FQNNGV. CDR3 DNA sequence: TGTGCCAGCAGCTTCGAGGACAGGGGGCGCAGAGAGACCCAGTACTTC. It codes for CASSFEDRGRRETQYF.

In DNA form, the CDR3 reads TGTGCCAGCAGCGGATACAGGGACGAGCAGTACTTC. Protein: CASSGYRDEQYF. The V call is TRBV6-5, the J call TRBJ2-7, with a weak D call TRBD1 (6 bases). This CDR3 spans 12 amino acids. From germline, CDR1 is MNHEY and CDR2 SVGAGI. V gave up 6 bases and J gave up 5 bases, with 11 bases separating them.

The chain carries TRBV10-3 and TRBJ1-2; D is perhaps TRBD1 (5 bases). CDR1 is ENHRY, CDR2 SYGVKD, per germline. The V end was cut by 3 bases, the J end by 8 bases, with 16 bases between. The CDR3 is made up of 14 amino acids. In DNA form, the CDR3 reads TGTGCCATCAGTGAATTGGGGGGTGCAGAGGGCTACACCTTC. Translating it yields CAISELGGAEGYTF.

This clone came up a few times. This chain connects TRBV6-5 to TRBJ1-2; weak D call: TRBD1 (6 bases). Trimming shortened V by 6 bases and J by 2 bases, and 10 bases separated the two germline ends. Germline V gives CDR1 MNHEY, CDR2 SVGAGI. The CDR3 sequence is 13 residues long. The CDR3 DNA sequence: TGTGCCAGCAGCCGACAGGTGAACTATGGCTACACCTTC. This sequence encodes CASSRQVNYGYTF.

The table lists this clone with many counts. The gene calls are TRBV3-1 (or the pseudogene TRBV3-2) and TRBJ1-6; 7 bases agree with TRBD1. V lost 2 bases, J lost 3 bases, and 10 bases stayed unmatched. The CDR3 has 18 residues. Germline CDR1 and CDR2: LGHDT and YNNKEL (reference sequence). The CDR3: CASSQWPPRQGYNSPLHF. The DNA of the CDR3 is TGTGCCAGCAGCCAATGGCCCCCTCGACAGGGCTATAATTCACCCCTCCACTTT.

This chain links TRBV7-8 with TRBJ2-7, with D possibly TRBD2 on 5 matching bases. The ends were cut back, 1 base at V and 2 bases at J, with 12 bases in the middle. The CDR3 extends over 15 amino acids. Germline V CDR1 and CDR2: SGHVS, FQNEAQ. In DNA form, the CDR3 reads TGTGCCAGCAGCTTAGAAGGGAATAGCGCCTACGAGCAGTACTTC. Its protein is CASSLEGNSAYEQYF. Full variable domain (outside the CDR3, taken from reference TRBV7-8 and TRBJ2-7): GAGVSQSPRYKVAKRGQDVALRCDPISGHVSLFWYQQALGQGPEFLTYFQNEAQLDKSGLPSDRFFAERPEGSVSTLKIQRTQQEDSAVYLCASSLEGNSAYEQYFGPGTRLTVT.

Only a few counts were recorded for this clone. The chain combines TRBV5-6 with TRBJ2-4; D may be TRBD1 (6 bases). The V gene lost 4 bases and the J gene lost 0 bases, with 17 bases spanning the gap. CDR3 size: 17 residues. Germline CDR1 is SGHDT and CDR2 is YYEEEE. The CDR3 sequence: CASSLQTGDIAKNIQYF. CDR3 DNA: TGTGCCAGCAGCCTTCAGACAGGAGATATAGCCAAAAACATTCAGTACTTC.

This clone was seen just once. The chain uses TRBV7-2 and TRBJ2-3; D unresolved. The CDR3 is made up of 13 amino acids. Between the trimmed V and J ends, which lost 5 bases and 3 bases, there was a span of 9 bases. Germline lookup yields CDR1 SGHTA and CDR2 FQGNSA. The CDR3 region is CASSVLITDTQYF. Written as DNA, the CDR3 is TGTGCCAGCAGCGTTTTAATAACAGATACGCAGTATTTT.

This rearrangement joins TRBV6-6 to TRBJ2-7; D not certain. V was cut by 10 bases and J by 6 bases, with 13 bases left in between. The V gene's germline CDR1 is MNHNY and CDR2 SVGAGI (reference sequence). There are 11 residues in the CDR3. CDR3 sequence: CATGRTGEQYF. CDR3 nucleotide sequence: TGTGCCACCGGTCGGACGGGCGAGCAGTACTTC.

The chain couples TRBV5-6 to TRBJ1-5, with D perhaps matching TRBD1 (5 bases). Germline values: CDR1 SGHDT, CDR2 YYEEEE. V was trimmed by 4 bases and J by 0 bases, leaving 20 bases between them. CDR3 length equals 18 residues. As DNA, the CDR3 is TGTGCCAGCAGCCTGTGGGGGGAGGGCACCTTTAGCAATCAGCCCCAGCATTTT. As protein: CASSLWGEGTFSNQPQHF.

The chain joins TRBV29-1 to TRBJ2-2, with a tentative D call TRBD1 (6 bases). Trimming left V 6 bases short and J 8 bases short, with 16 bases between. Germline V CDR1 and CDR2: SQVTM, ANQGSEA. The CDR3 is 13 residues long. CDR3 protein: CSVGQTSGGELFF. The CDR3 DNA reads TGCAGCGTAGGACAGACTTCAGGTGGGGAGCTGTTTTTT.

The chain is built from TRBV7-9 and TRBJ2-7, with D unresolved. Germline V CDR1 and CDR2: SEHNR, FQNEAQ (reference sequence). Trimming took 5 bases from V and 3 from J, leaving 11 bases between them. CDR3 length equals 13 residues. The CDR3 bases are TGTGCCAGCAGCCCAAACGACATCTACGAGCAGTACTTC. This codes for CASSPNDIYEQYF.